The clone carrying this T cell receptor beta chain was seen just once. Relative to the germline gene, one junction end is altered; a read error may explain this. TCRdb's copy holds only in-frame clones and misses some; the assay was immunoSEQ multiplex PCR. The sample consists of about 37,000 clones, about 85% of them appearing once. This record comes from a study of STAT5B mutations in CD4+ large granular lymphocyte leukemia. Germline-derived CDR1 and CDR2 are MNHNY and SVGAGI (reference sequence). This CDR3 is 14 amino acids long. Sequenced sample: CD4+ T cells from blood buffy coats. V is TRBV6-6 and J is TRBJ2-7; 7 bases fit TRBD1. The source of this sequence is a human donor in good health. The CDR3 nucleotides read TGTGCCAGCAGTTACCGGGACAGACTTTACGGGCAGTACTTC. This gives the protein CASSYRDRLYGQYF.